The 24 T cell receptor beta chains below come from one sample, sequenced in a study of blood T cell repertoires in COVID-19. TCRdb keeps only in-frame clones here, not all; method: immunoSEQ multiplex PCR. The sample has about 250,000 clones, approximately 89% seen once. Sequencing was done on a sample of peripheral blood. These receptors were taken from a woman in her 30s with COVID-19, enrolled during active disease.

The chain employs TRBV28 and TRBJ2-5, with 12 bases lining up with TRBD2. The CDR3 is 14 residues long. Germline assignment: CDR1 MDHEN and CDR2 SYDVKM. V dropped 3 bases and J dropped 12; count of bases not matched to a gene: 8. CDR3 DNA: TGTGCCAGCAGTTTCTCGCCTAGCGGGGGGGATAAGTACTTC. Translated, it gives CASSFSPSGGDKYF.

The DNA for the CDR3 is TGTGCCAGCAGCTTAAGGGGGGAGGGAGACAATGAGCAGTTCTTC. It yields the protein CASSLRGEGDNEQFF. This chain joins TRBV13 and TRBJ2-1, with a tentative D call TRBD2 (7 bases). Germline V gene data show CDR1 as PRHDT and CDR2 as FYEKMQ (reference sequence). The CDR3 extends over 15 amino acids. V gave up 2 bases and J gave up 5 bases, with 13 bases separating them. Full variable domain (rest looked up from reference TRBV13 and TRBJ2-1): AAGVIQSPRHLIKEKRETATLKCYPIPRHDTVYWYQQGPGQDPQFLISFYEKMQSDKGSIPDRFSAQQFSDYHSELNMSSLELGDSALYFCASSLRGEGDNEQFFGPGTRLTVL.

The V and J genes are TRBV5-5 and TRBJ2-2, with TRBD2 matching over 11 bases. J was trimmed by 6 bases and V by 2 bases; bases with no gene match: 6. The CDR3 is 16 amino acids. CDR1 and CDR2 from the germline V gene are SGHKS and YYEKEE (reference sequence). The CDR3: CASSLRLAGMAGELFF. In DNA form, the CDR3 reads TGTGCCAGCAGCTTAAGACTAGCGGGAATGGCCGGGGAGCTGTTTTTT.

The chain recombines TRBV6-5 with TRBJ2-3; D is unclear. Germline V gives CDR1 MNHEY, CDR2 SVGAGI. CDR3 size: 13 residues. Trimming took 6 bases from V and 2 from J, leaving 9 bases between them. The CDR3 is CASSRDTTDTQYF. The CDR3 DNA is TGTGCCAGCAGCCGAGACACCACAGATACGCAGTATTTT.

In its sample, this clone was seen once. CDR3 amino acids: CATRDSNTDTQYF. The CDR3 DNA reads TGTGCCACCCGGGACTCTAACACAGATACGCAGTATTTT. The chain links TRBV24-1 to TRBJ2-3; weak D call: TRBD2 (6 bases). CDR3 size: 13 residues. Germline V CDR1 and CDR2: KGHDR, SFDVKD. The ends were cut back, 9 bases at V and 2 bases at J, with 11 bases in the middle.

The rearrangement joins TRBV11-1 to TRBJ2-7; D unresolved. This CDR3 comprises 15 residues. Germline CDR1 and CDR2: SGHAT and FQDESV (reference sequence). Trimming left V 0 bases short and J 7 bases short, with 16 bases between. The CDR3 loop is CASSLANPGAREQYF. The CDR3 DNA follows: TGTGCCAGCAGCTTAGCGAACCCTGGTGCGAGGGAGCAGTACTTC.

The V call is TRBV11-2, the J call TRBJ2-1, with TRBD1 identical over 8 bases. The length of the CDR3 is 15 residues. Germline trimming cut 1 base from V and 9 bases from J; bases unmatched to any gene: 8. In germline, CDR1 is SGHAT, CDR2 FQNNGV. The CDR3 sequence: CASSLVRQGAGEQFF. CDR3 DNA: TGTGCCAGCAGCTTAGTGAGGCAGGGGGCAGGTGAGCAGTTCTTC.

This sequence joins TRBV6-1 and TRBJ2-2; a possible D gene is TRBD2 (6 bases). The germline V gene has CDR1 MNHNS and CDR2 SASEGT. Trimming shortened V by 3 bases and J by 6 bases, and 8 bases separated the two germline ends. This CDR3 comprises 13 residues. CDR3 in DNA: TGTGCCAGCAGTGAGGGGGGTCCCGGGGAGCTGTTTTTT. It encodes CASSEGGPGELFF.

The chain couples TRBV7-9 to TRBJ1-1; 9 positions match TRBD1. This CDR3 spans 16 amino acids. Germline values: CDR1 SEHNR, CDR2 FQNEAQ (reference sequence). J gave up 6 bases and V 6 bases, and 14 bases lay outside the gene matches. CDR3 residues: CASSPDPGQGLSEAFF. In nucleotides, the CDR3 is TGTGCCAGCAGTCCAGACCCGGGACAGGGTTTATCTGAAGCTTTCTTT.

This clone was counted a single time. The chain combines TRBV2 with TRBJ2-1; TRBD2 aligns across 8 bases. V trimming: 0 bases; J trimming: 3 bases; junction bases outside the gene matches: 13. The germline gives CDR1 SNHLY, CDR2 FYNNEI. CDR3 length: 19 residues. In DNA, the CDR3 is TGTGCCAGCAGTGAAGCGCTTTTTAGCGGGGATCCCGACTACAATGAGCAGTTCTTC. Amino acids: CASSEALFSGDPDYNEQFF.

The V and J genes are TRBV3-1 (or the pseudogene TRBV3-2) and TRBJ1-3, with a tentative D call TRBD1 (5 bases). Trimming shortened V by 1 base and J by 2 bases, and 9 bases separated the two germline ends. This CDR3 is built from 15 residues. In germline, CDR1 is LGHDT, CDR2 YNNKEL (reference sequence). The DNA of the CDR3 is TGTGCCAGCAGCCAAGCCCCGGGGGCTGGAAACACCATATATTTT. Its protein product is CASSQAPGAGNTIYF.

This rearrangement joins TRBV4-3 to TRBJ1-1; a weak D match, TRBD1 (5 bases). V lost 4 bases, J lost 0 bases, and 15 bases lay in between. CDR1 and CDR2 (germline): LGHNA, YSLEER. The CDR3 is made up of 16 amino acids. The CDR3 nucleotides are TGCGCCAGCAGCCCAGATTTGGGCAGGGTGAACACTGAAGCTTTCTTT. The encoded protein is CASSPDLGRVNTEAFF.

This chain uses TRBV7-2 with TRBJ1-3; D is possibly TRBD1 (6 bases). This CDR3 comprises 15 residues. Germline-derived CDR1 and CDR2 are SGHTA and FQGNSA. The V and J ends lost 5 bases and 2 bases respectively, with 13 bases between them. CDR3 nucleotide sequence: TGTGCCAGCAGCGCGTACAGGGTTACTGGAAACACCATATATTTT. It codes for CASSAYRVTGNTIYF.

The CDR3 DNA is TGTGCCAGCAGTACCCCGACAGGAAAAGGTCAGCCCCAGCATTTT. This encodes CASSTPTGKGQPQHF. The chain has TRBV6-6 and TRBJ1-5, with a possible D match to TRBD1 (6 bases). Deletions cut 5 bases from V and 6 bases from J, with 17 bases between. Germline CDR1 reads MNHNY; CDR2 reads SVGAGI (reference sequence). The CDR3 length is 15 residues.

J is TRBJ2-5 and V is TRBV4-1, with 9 bases identical to TRBD1. The J segment lost 3 bases and the V segment lost 4 bases, leaving 12 bases of the junction unmatched. Germline V lookup: CDR1 MGHRA, CDR2 YSYEKL. There are 17 residues in the CDR3. The CDR3 sequence is CASSPRRGTGMEETQYF. For the CDR3, the DNA is TGCGCCAGCAGCCCACGGAGAGGGACAGGGATGGAAGAGACCCAGTACTTC.

The rearrangement uses TRBV11-2 and TRBJ2-1, with TRBD1 identical over 11 bases. The CDR3 is 15 residues long. The J segment lost 7 bases and the V segment lost 5 bases, leaving 7 bases of the junction unmatched. CDR1 is SGHAT and CDR2 is FQNNGV in the germline V gene. DNA of the CDR3: TGTGCCAGCAGCCAAAGGACAGGGGGCAGGAATGAGCAGTTCTTC. Translating it yields CASSQRTGGRNEQFF.

The sample holds a few counts of this clone. The gene calls are TRBV18 and TRBJ1-5; unclear D gene. V lost 3 bases, J lost 5 bases, and 5 bases lay in between. This CDR3 has 12 residues. CDR1 KGHSH and CDR2 LQKENI come from the germline V gene. The CDR3 DNA reads as TGTGCCAGCTCACCGACTGATCAGCCCCAGCATTTT. Translated, it gives CASSPTDQPQHF. Combining the CDR3 with reference TRBV18 and TRBJ1-5 gives the whole variable domain NAGVMQNPRHLVRRRGQEARLRCSPMKGHSHVYWYRQLPEEGLKFMVYLQKENIIDESGMPKERFSAEFPKEGPSILRIQQVVRGDSAAYFCASSPTDQPQHFGDGTRLSIL.

The CDR3 is CASRDWTGGNQPQHF. In DNA form, the CDR3 reads TGTGCCAGCAGAGACTGGACAGGGGGCAATCAGCCCCAGCATTTT. The rearrangement links TRBV6-5 to TRBJ1-5, with 9 bases lining up with TRBD1. Germline V gives CDR1 MNHEY, CDR2 SVGAGI. The CDR3 consists of 15 residues. With 6 bases clipped from V and 2 bases from J, the junction kept 5 bases outside the gene matches.

CDR3 residues: CASSLVARRVINTQYF. As DNA, the CDR3 is TGCGCCAGCAGCTTGGTGGCCAGGAGGGTGATTAATACGCAGTATTTT. The V gene is TRBV5-1, the J gene TRBJ2-3, with TRBD2 as a possible D gene (6 bases). This CDR3 has 16 amino acids. Germline V gene data show CDR1 as SGHRS and CDR2 as YFSETQ. V was pared by 0 bases and J by 7 bases, with 18 bases between. Full variable domain (remainder filled in from reference TRBV5-1 and TRBJ2-3): KAGVTQTPRYLIKTRGQQVTLSCSPISGHRSVSWYQQTPGQGLQFLFEYFSETQRNKGNFPGRFSGRQFSNSRSEMNVSTLELGDSALYLCASSLVARRVINTQYFGPGTRLTVL.

The rearrangement joins TRBV3-1 (or the pseudogene TRBV3-2) to TRBJ2-3; tentatively, D is TRBD2 (5 bases). This CDR3 has 17 amino acids. V was shortened by 0 bases and J by 2 bases, with 15 bases between the two germline ends. Germline CDR1 reads LGHDT; CDR2 reads YNNKEL (reference sequence). This CDR3 is CASSQESRTYNTDTQYF. Written as DNA, the CDR3 is TGTGCCAGCAGCCAAGAAAGCAGGACTTACAACACAGATACGCAGTATTTT.

V is TRBV6-4 and J is TRBJ2-3; D unresolved. Germline CDR1 is MRHNA and CDR2 is SNTAGT. V was cut by 11 bases and J by 0 bases, with 21 bases left in between. The CDR3 contains 16 residues. CDR3: CAPMFRTTTSTDTQYF. The CDR3 DNA reads TGTGCCCCGATGTTTCGCACCACCACTAGCACAGATACGCAGTATTTT.

The rearrangement links TRBV7-2 to TRBJ2-2; the match to TRBD2 covers 9 bases. CDR1 is SGHTA and CDR2 is FQGNSA in the germline V gene. With V trimmed by 4 bases and J by 7 bases, 13 bases remained unmatched. The CDR3 runs to 17 residues. CDR3 sequence reads: CASSYNSGSSAVGELFF. The CDR3 DNA reads as TGTGCCAGCAGCTATAATAGCGGGAGCAGTGCTGTCGGGGAGCTGTTTTTT. Full variable domain (remainder filled in from reference TRBV7-2 and TRBJ2-2): GAGVSQSPSNKVTEKGKDVELRCDPISGHTALYWYRQSLGQGLEFLIYFQGNSAPDKSGLPSDRFSAERTGGSVSTLTIQRTQQEDSAVYLCASSYNSGSSAVGELFFGEGSRLTVL.

J is TRBJ2-7 and V is TRBV11-2, with a weak D call TRBD1 (5 bases). Germline V gene lookup returns CDR1 SGHAT and CDR2 FQNNGV. V was cut by 2 bases and J by 6 bases, with 17 bases left in between. The CDR3 loop spans 15 amino acids. The CDR3 DNA is TGTGCCAGCAGCTTAAGGGGTCCCTCGAGGAGCGAGCAGTACGTC. Encoded protein: CASSLRGPSRSEQYV.

This sequence joins TRBV19 and TRBJ2-7, with D possibly TRBD1 on 6 matching bases. Germline V gives CDR1 LNHDA, CDR2 SQIVND (reference sequence). Trimming removed 3 bases at V and 2 bases at J, with 11 bases between. This CDR3 is built from 14 residues. CDR3 DNA sequence: TGTGCCAGTAGTATTAAGACAGGAACCTACGAGCAGTACTTC. It encodes CASSIKTGTYEQYF.